These 20 T cell receptor beta chains originate from one sample sequenced in a study of cytomegalovirus exposure and HLA in healthy donors. The primer mix had 60 Vbeta and 13 Jbeta primers. Clones were read by immunoSEQ multiplex PCR, and TCRdb kept only the in-frame ones, dropping some. Here the sample table reports more than 100,000 clones. Sequences were obtained from PBMCs. Receptors originate from a man aged 35 to 55 in good health and CMV-seronegative.

The V and J genes are TRBV29-1 and TRBJ2-3; TRBD2 aligns across 9 bases. The germline CDR1 and CDR2 sequences are SQVTM and ANQGSEA. Germline trimming cut 7 bases from V and 0 bases from J; bases unmatched to any gene: 5. This CDR3 is built from 14 residues. The DNA of the CDR3 is TGCAGCGCTCGGGCGGGAGGGAGCACAGATACGCAGTATTTT. Translated: CSARAGGSTDTQYF.

V and J are TRBV29-1 and TRBJ1-1; D perhaps matches TRBD1 (5 bases). The length of the CDR3 is 15 residues. CDR1 is SQVTM and CDR2 is ANQGSEA in the germline V gene. Deletions cut 5 bases from V and 5 bases from J, with 21 bases between. CDR3 DNA sequence: TGCAGCGTTCCAAGAGGCCAGGGAAGGGGAACTGAAGCTTTCTTT. Its translation is CSVPRGQGRGTEAFF.

The chain carries TRBV7-8 and TRBJ2-3; possible D gene TRBD2, 6 bases. This CDR3 has 16 residues. The germline V gene encodes CDR1 SGHVS and CDR2 FQNEAQ. With 0 bases removed from V and 4 bases from J, the gap between germline ends came to 14 bases. CDR3 DNA sequence: TGTGCCAGCAGCTTAGCGCTTTCTAGCGCTGCAGATACGCAGTATTTT. Translation gives CASSLALSSAADTQYF. Supplemented by reference TRBV7-8 and TRBJ2-3, the full variable domain reads GAGVSQSPRYKVAKRGQDVALRCDPISGHVSLFWYQQALGQGPEFLTYFQNEAQLDKSGLPSDRFFAERPEGSVSTLKIQRTQQEDSAVYLCASSLALSSAADTQYFGPGTRLTVL.

The rearrangement links TRBV29-1 to TRBJ1-2, with 9 bases lining up with TRBD1. CDR3 size: 11 residues. Germline V gives CDR1 SQVTM, CDR2 ANQGSEA. V shed 7 bases, J shed 4 bases, and the junction held 1 base outside the gene matches. The CDR3 DNA reads as TGCAGCGCGACAGGGGGCTATGGCTACACCTTC. Protein sequence: CSATGGYGYTF.

The V call is TRBV7-2, the J call TRBJ1-3, with 7 bases aligning to TRBD1. The CDR3 sequence is 14 residues long. The germline V gene has CDR1 SGHTA and CDR2 FQGNSA. Trimming removed 6 bases from V and 4 bases from J; junction bases left unmatched: 6. The CDR3 spells CASSFGTVGNTIYF. In DNA form, the CDR3 reads TGTGCCAGCAGTTTCGGGACAGTCGGAAACACCATATATTTT.

The chain carries TRBV25-1 and TRBJ1-2; D unresolved. The CDR3 loop spans 14 amino acids. V gave up 1 base and J gave up 4 bases, with 10 bases separating them. Germline V gene sequence: CDR1 MGHDK, CDR2 SYGVNS. The CDR3 sequence: CASSESPDFYGYTF. The CDR3, as DNA: TGTGCCAGCAGTGAATCCCCAGACTTCTATGGCTACACCTTC.

The CDR3 is CASSLASQQNTEAFF. The CDR3 DNA reads TGTGCCAGCAGCTTAGCTTCACAGCAGAACACTGAAGCTTTCTTT. The chain recombines TRBV7-2 with TRBJ1-1; D gene ambiguous. The V end lost 0 bases, the J end lost 1 base, and 9 bases lay between the germline ends. The CDR3 runs to 15 residues. Germline V lookup: CDR1 SGHTA, CDR2 FQGNSA.

The gene calls are TRBV4-3 and TRBJ1-2; 8 nucleotides line up with TRBD1. Germline V gene lookup returns CDR1 LGHNA and CDR2 YSLEER. The CDR3 is made up of 15 amino acids. The junction had 9 bases not matched to a gene; V was cut back by 4 bases and J by 5 bases. CDR3 nucleotide sequence: TGCGCCAGCAGCCGGAGCAGGGGGCCCACTTATGGCTACACCTTC. Encoded protein: CASSRSRGPTYGYTF.

The genes are TRBV7-9 and TRBJ1-3, with D perhaps TRBD1 (5 bases). This CDR3 region has 16 residues. Per germline, CDR1 SEHNR and CDR2 FQNEAQ (reference sequence). V lost 4 bases and J lost 0, with 13 bases in between. The CDR3 here is CASSSRQTSSGNTIYF. In nucleotides, the CDR3 is TGTGCCAGCAGCTCTCGACAGACTAGCTCTGGAAACACCATATATTTT. The full variable domain, rest sourced from reference TRBV7-9 and TRBJ1-3, is DTGVSQNPRHKITKRGQNVTFRCDPISEHNRLYWYRQTLGQGPEFLTYFQNEAQLEKSRLLSDRFSAERPKGSFSTLEIQRTEQGDSAMYLCASSSRQTSSGNTIYFGEGSWLTVV.

V is TRBV7-9 and J is TRBJ1-1; no reliable D call. The V end was cut by 5 bases, the J end by 0 bases, with 10 bases between. The germline gives CDR1 SEHNR, CDR2 FQNEAQ (reference sequence). The CDR3 contains 14 residues. CDR3 coding DNA: TGTGCCAGCAGCAGATTCCTAGTGAACACTGAAGCTTTCTTT. It is translated as CASSRFLVNTEAFF.

The chain carries TRBV5-1 and TRBJ2-5, with 11 bases that match TRBD1. The germline V gene encodes CDR1 SGHRS and CDR2 YFSETQ. The CDR3 runs 15 residues. Trimming removed 6 bases from V and 5 bases from J; junction bases left unmatched: 9. The CDR3 DNA is TGCGCCAGCATGGGACAGGGGGGATCAGGGGAGACCCAGTACTTC. This codes for CASMGQGGSGETQYF. The whole variable domain, filled in from reference TRBV5-1 and TRBJ2-5, reads KAGVTQTPRYLIKTRGQQVTLSCSPISGHRSVSWYQQTPGQGLQFLFEYFSETQRNKGNFPGRFSGRQFSNSRSEMNVSTLELGDSALYLCASMGQGGSGETQYFGPGTRLLVL.

The V and J genes are TRBV30 and TRBJ1-1; possible D gene TRBD1, 6 bases. Germline lookup yields CDR1 GTSNPN and CDR2 SVGIG (reference sequence). The CDR3 is 12 amino acids. V dropped 6 bases and J dropped 6 bases, with 14 bases sitting between them. The CDR3 coding sequence is TGTGCCTGCTTTACAGGGAGAGCTGAAGCTTTCTTT. Residues: CACFTGRAEAFF.

V usage is TRBV30 and J usage is TRBJ2-2; 9 nucleotides line up with TRBD2. CDR3 length equals 16 residues. Per the germline V gene, CDR1 is GTSNPN and CDR2 is SVGIG (reference sequence). Germline trimming cut 4 bases from V and 5 bases from J; bases unmatched to any gene: 11. CDR3 sequence (DNA): TGTGCCTGGAAGCGGGAGGACTCGGGGGAGACCGGGGAGCTGTTTTTT. This encodes CAWKREDSGETGELFF.

J is TRBJ2-1 and V is TRBV10-2; 9 bases match TRBD2. Trimming removed 3 bases from V and 7 bases from J; junction bases left unmatched: 10. The CDR3 extends over 16 amino acids. CDR1 and CDR2 (germline): WSHSY, SAAADI. CDR3 in amino acids: CASSDPDSGSGNEQFF. The CDR3, as DNA: TGCGCCAGCAGTGACCCCGATAGCGGGAGTGGTAATGAGCAGTTCTTC.

J is TRBJ1-1 and V is TRBV19; D ambiguous. With 10 bases removed from V and 3 bases from J, the gap between germline ends came to 21 bases. Germline V gene lookup returns CDR1 LNHDA and CDR2 SQIVND (reference sequence). This CDR3 comprises 15 residues. This chain's CDR3 is CATGAGSPPYTEAFF. CDR3 DNA sequence: TGTGCCACCGGTGCGGGGAGTCCCCCCTACACTGAAGCTTTCTTT.

The chain is built from TRBV29-1 and TRBJ1-2, with 10 bases identical to TRBD1. Germline CDR1 SQVTM, CDR2 ANQGSEA. CDR3 length: 15 amino acids. V trimming: 6 bases; J trimming: 3 bases; junction bases outside the gene matches: 10. DNA for the CDR3: TGCAGCGTCGAAAACTTAGGGACAGGGGACTATGGCTACACCTTC. Amino acid sequence: CSVENLGTGDYGYTF.

The V and J genes are TRBV10-3 and TRBJ2-1; the D gene is possibly TRBD1 (5 bases). Looked up from germline, CDR1 is ENHRY and CDR2 is SYGVKD. Trimming shortened V by 0 bases and J by 3 bases, and 6 bases separated the two germline ends. This CDR3 region has 14 residues. Here the CDR3 DNA reads TGTGCCATCAGTGAGTCCCAGGGCTACAATGAGCAGTTCTTC. It specifies CAISESQGYNEQFF.

V usage is TRBV14 and J usage is TRBJ2-1; perhaps TRBD2 as D (6 bases). The germline V gene has CDR1 SGHDN and CDR2 FVKESK. The ends were cut back, 3 bases at V and 9 bases at J, with 18 bases in the middle. This CDR3 has 15 residues. CDR3 loop: CASSHRGGSSSEQFF. DNA of the CDR3: TGTGCCAGCAGCCACCGAGGAGGGTCTAGCAGTGAGCAGTTCTTC.

The CDR3 DNA follows: TGTGCCAGCAGTGAAGCGCTAGGGGCAGGGGAGCAGTTCTTC. Encoded protein: CASSEALGAGEQFF. This sequence joins TRBV2 and TRBJ2-1; D perhaps matches TRBD1 (5 bases). Germline V gives CDR1 SNHLY, CDR2 FYNNEI. V shed 0 bases and J shed 10 bases, with 13 bases lying between them. The CDR3 sequence is 14 residues long.

The chain combines TRBV10-2 with TRBJ1-2; 9 bases map to TRBD1. The CDR3 spans 16 residues. The J segment lost 4 bases and the V segment lost 7 bases, leaving 13 bases of the junction unmatched. Germline CDR1 reads WSHSY; CDR2 reads SAAADI. The DNA of the CDR3 is TGCGCCAGCAAGGGGGACAGGGTCGCACAAGGCTATGGCTACACCTTC. It encodes CASKGDRVAQGYGYTF.